A selection of T cell receptor beta chains follows, all from one sample in a study of shared T cell receptors in the human thymus. Sequencing used immunoSEQ multiplex PCR; TCRdb keeps in-frame clones, though not all of them. Seen here are just under 550,000 clones, about 84% observed once, and the top ten hold about 0.013%. The sample also formed part of further work on human thymus T cells.

Sequenced material: thymocytes. These receptors came from a boy under two years old with a congenital heart defect. CDR3s include the opening cysteine and the closing phenylalanine or tryptophan. The D gene is left open where the match is weak. Where a row states a size, it is once, few, many or the class of an expanded clone; other rows omit it.

j_call clone_size v_call d_call cdr3_aa
TRBJ2-7 once TRBV5-4 TRBD2 CASSLGGDGLAGAYEQYF
TRBJ1-2 - TRBV4-2 - CASSQGWGGYGYTF
TRBJ2-7 - TRBV5-3 TRBD2 CARSLVARPGRGLAGVYEQYF
TRBJ2-3 - TRBV4-2 TRBD2 CASSQVLGTSGRLGTDTQYF
TRBJ2-5 few TRBV13 TRBD1 CASSVWTGVQETQYF
TRBJ2-7 - TRBV5-4 - CASSLDKLTGAFTLQYF
TRBJ2-7 - TRBV6-6 TRBD1 CASSYSGTGALEQYF
TRBJ1-2 - TRBV4-3 - CASSQARTVYGYTF
TRBJ2-3 - TRBV29-1 TRBD2 CSVEGGGGRASDTQYF
TRBJ2-5 - TRBV5-4 TRBD2 CASSPTLAGGPGKTQYF
TRBJ2-4 - TRBV5-6 - CASSLGGIKNIQYF
TRBJ2-2 - TRBV4-1 - CASSQDKGQNTGELFF
TRBJ2-7 once TRBV28 - CASSCDRSYEQYF
TRBJ2-7 - TRBV9 - CASSVDGSYEQYF
TRBJ2-3 few TRBV5-1 TRBD1 CASSSGTGGHSTDTQYF
TRBJ1-4 - TRBV6-6 TRBD1 CASSPHRDRASEKLFF
TRBJ2-3 few TRBV7-7 TRBD2 CASSLQAGATDTQYF
TRBJ1-4 few TRBV19 - CASSIEEWQANEKLFF
TRBJ1-1 - TRBV28 TRBD1 CASNIDRGRGNTEAFF
TRBJ2-1 once TRBV10-2 TRBD2 CASDPTSGPYNEQFF
TRBJ2-7 - TRBV18 TRBD2 CASSPSREGEQYF
TRBJ1-3 - TRBV5-4 - CASSLFGTAGNSGNTIYF
TRBJ2-1 - TRBV10-3 TRBD2 CAISGWSGRADNEQFF
TRBJ2-7 - TRBV6-5 - CASSRVLRYEQYF
TRBJ1-1 - TRBV6-5 - CASSYETGSEAFF
TRBJ2-7 - TRBV5-6 TRBD1 CASRQTGGIYEQYF
TRBJ1-2 - TRBV28 - CASRRTGANYGYTF
TRBJ1-2 - TRBV7-9 - CASSLLGYTF
TRBJ2-1 - TRBV7-2 - CASNLGEPPQFF
TRBJ1-3 few TRBV7-9 - CASSPRRKTANSGNTIYF
TRBJ2-4 - TRBV28 - CASSFEGGGTKNIQYF
TRBJ1-5 - TRBV27 - CASSGLAGSNQPQHF
TRBJ2-7 once TRBV5-6 TRBD1 CASSTTRGTEPPYEQYF
TRBJ2-5 - TRBV29-1 TRBD1 CSVQDLSRDRVREKETQYF
TRBJ1-4 - TRBV25-1 - CASSESQGLDEKLFF
TRBJ2-7 - TRBV29-1 TRBD1 CSVGTGESEQYF
TRBJ2-7 - TRBV18 - CASSPGPGSVPSYEQYF
TRBJ2-7 - TRBV27 - CASSSPSGQGNSYEQYF
TRBJ1-1 - TRBV19 TRBD1 CASTGGTTEAFF
TRBJ2-3 few TRBV7-9 TRBD2 CASSLKGGRAADTQYF
TRBJ2-1 - TRBV5-4 TRBD1 CASTTGTGNNEQFF
TRBJ2-3 - TRBV11-3 - CASSPGGRRRDTQYF
TRBJ2-7 - TRBV4-3 TRBD1 CASSQDVGGQGYEQYF
TRBJ2-7 few TRBV2 - CASRYYRASATYEQYF
TRBJ1-3 - TRBV6-1 - CASSEPARESSGNTIYF
TRBJ1-4 few TRBV5-8 - CASSLQGEKLFF